Presented here are 13 T cell receptor beta chains from one specimen sequenced in a study of human T cells and chemical hapten exposure. TCRdb re-called the RACE reads with MiXCR, one entry per CDR3 protein. The sample has around 130,000 distinct CDR3 sequences, about an eighth seen once. The time point denotes: patch test 2, 6 weeks after DPC sensitization. The sample's treatment: therapeutic diphenylcyclopropenone sensitization with weekly scalp DPC. The source material was whole blood, sampled in connection with sensitization to the hapten diphenylcyclopropenone (DPC). These receptors all stem from a woman between 50 and 59 years old with alopecia areata. Some clones in this sample may be carry-over from other donors' samples.

This clonotype occurred a few times. The chain employs TRBV18 and TRBJ1-2, with D unresolved. Per the germline V gene, CDR1 is KGHSH and CDR2 is LQKENI. Trimming cost V 0 bases and J 4 bases, with 9 bases left between them. The CDR3 runs to 14 residues. The CDR3 spells CASSPPTESYGYTF. The CDR3 DNA reads as TGTGCCAGCTCACCACCAACCGAAAGCTATGGCTACACCTTC.

A few counts support this clonotype. Here the CDR3 omits its conserved ending phenylalanine or tryptophan, so a read error is the likely source. This chain links TRBV7-2 with TRBJ2-7; no clear D. V lost 6 bases to trimming and J lost 0 bases, with 15 bases between them. The CDR3 consists of 15 residues. Germline V gene data show CDR1 as SGHTA and CDR2 as FQGNSA. The CDR3 bases are TGTGCCAGCAGGGCGGCCGGAATAAGCTCCTACGAGCAGTACTTG. It encodes CASRAAGISSYEQYL.

This clonotype was recorded a few times. The chain carries TRBV11-2 and TRBJ2-1, with D possibly matching TRBD2 (7 bases). V lost 8 bases and J 1 base, leaving 15 bases between the germline ends. Germline-derived CDR1 and CDR2 are SGHAT and FQNNGV. This CDR3 is built from 15 residues. The CDR3 sequence is CASSRGAGSYNEQFF. As DNA, the CDR3 is TGTGCCAGCTCCCGGGGGGCGGGGTCCTACAATGAGCAGTTCTTC.

At least ten counts were recorded for this clonotype. The rearrangement links TRBV12-3 or TRBV12-4 to TRBJ2-3; possibly TRBD1 or TRBD2 for D (5 bases each). This CDR3 spans 14 amino acids. V was shortened by 6 bases and J by 2 bases, with 12 bases between the two germline ends. CDR3 sequence: CASSRDLNTDTQYF. CDR3 in DNA: TGTGCCAGCAGCAGGGACCTAAACACAGATACGCAGTATTTT.

This clonotype was seen only a few times. The V and J genes are TRBV4-3 and TRBJ1-2; D gene uncertain. Trimming pared 0 bases from V and 4 bases from J, leaving 12 bases between. CDR3 length: 15 amino acids. The V gene's germline CDR1 is LGHNA and CDR2 YSLEER. CDR3 amino acids: CASSQEAGGPYGYTF. As DNA, the CDR3 is TGCGCCAGCAGCCAAGAGGCCGGTGGACCCTATGGCTACACCTTC.

This clonotype was found many times. The rearrangement uses TRBV5-4 and TRBJ2-3; no definite D call. The CDR3 spans 13 residues. Trimming pared 2 bases from V and 1 base from J, leaving 5 bases between. Germline CDR1 SGHNT, CDR2 YYREEE (reference sequence). This CDR3 is CASSFGGTDTQYF. The CDR3 DNA sequence: TGTGCCAGCAGCTTTGGGGGCACAGATACGCAGTATTTT.

This clonotype was observed many times. The chain carries TRBV14 and TRBJ2-7; a weak D match, TRBD1 (5 bases). Germline values: CDR1 SGHDN, CDR2 FVKESK. V lost 0 bases to trimming and J lost 3 bases, with 12 bases between them. This CDR3 has 15 amino acids. The DNA of the CDR3 is TGTGCCAGCAGCCAAGAACAGACCAGGGTCTACGAGCAGTACTTC. Residues: CASSQEQTRVYEQYF. The complete variable domain, with remaining parts taken from reference TRBV14 and TRBJ2-7, reads EAGVTQFPSHSVIEKGQTVTLRCDPISGHDNLYWYRRVMGKEIKFLLHFVKESKQDESGMPNNRFLAERTGGTYSTLKVQPAELEDSGVYFCASSQEQTRVYEQYFGPGTRLTVT.

The sample holds a few counts of this clonotype. The chain carries TRBV11-2 and TRBJ2-7, with D possibly matching TRBD1 (5 bases). The germline gives CDR1 SGHAT, CDR2 FQNNGV. CDR3 size: 17 residues. The V end lost 1 base, the J end lost 3 bases, and 19 bases lay between the germline ends. This chain's CDR3 is CASSLVTEGVTFYEQYF. In DNA, the CDR3 is TGTGCCAGCAGCTTAGTCACAGAAGGGGTGACCTTCTACGAGCAGTACTTC.

This clonotype was seen many times. The chain has TRBV29-1 and TRBJ2-7; perhaps D is TRBD1 or TRBD2 (5 bases each). Germline values: CDR1 SQVTM, CDR2 ANQGSEA. Trimming shortened V by 4 bases and J by 3 bases, and 13 bases separated the two germline ends. The CDR3 is 13 amino acids. CDR3 region: CSVGGPGDYEQYF. The CDR3 DNA is TGCAGCGTTGGGGGACCCGGGGACTACGAGCAGTACTTC.

The sample holds a few counts of this clonotype. The chain combines TRBV21-1 with TRBJ2-2; TRBD2 is the table's D call and was not checked against the DNA. TRBV21-1 constitutes a pseudogene. The CDR3 consists of 16 residues. This CDR3 is CASTGTSGRNTGELFF. The CDR3 DNA sequence: TGTGCCAGCACCGGGACTAGCGGGAGGAACACCGGGGAGCTGTTTTTT.

This clonotype was seen more than once but under ten times. The chain carries TRBV24-1 and TRBJ2-2, with 7 positions matching TRBD1. Germline V gene data show CDR1 as KGHDR and CDR2 as SFDVKD. This CDR3 has 19 amino acids. After removal of 0 bases from V and 6 bases from J, the junction contained 15 bases not matched to a gene. The chain's CDR3 is CATSDLRQGRAGAAGELFF. As DNA, the CDR3 is TGTGCCACCAGTGATTTGAGACAGGGAAGAGCTGGGGCTGCCGGGGAGCTGTTTTTT.

The chain uses TRBV6-5 and TRBJ2-7; D is possibly TRBD2 (6 bases). This CDR3 has 15 residues. In germline, CDR1 is MNHEY, CDR2 SVGAGI. V shed 4 bases and J shed 4 bases, with 17 bases lying between them. The CDR3, as DNA: TGTGCCAGCAGTTCCCCCATGTTGGGGAGGTACGAGCAGTACTTC. Its translation is CASSSPMLGRYEQYF.

This clonotype was seen a handful of times. The chain uses TRBV6-5 and TRBJ2-7; D is unresolved. Trimming stripped 2 bases from V and 5 bases from J, with 13 bases between. CDR3 length: 14 residues. Germline V gene sequence: CDR1 MNHEY, CDR2 SVGAGI. The CDR3, as DNA: TGTGCCAGCAGTTACCGAACAGACGAAGACGAGCAGTACTTC. Amino acid sequence: CASSYRTDEDEQYF.